Below are 29 T cell receptor beta chains sequenced from a single sample in a study of blood T cell repertoires in COVID-19. Assay used: immunoSEQ multiplex PCR; TCRdb lists only in-frame clones, some missing. This sample has some 200,000 clones; approximately 84% occur once, and the top ten carry about 3%. Sample: peripheral blood. The receptors were gathered from a woman in her thirties who had recovered from COVID-19.

A few counts support this clone. This chain connects TRBV3-1 (or the pseudogene TRBV3-2) to TRBJ2-5; 7 positions match TRBD1. The CDR3 covers 14 residues. V lost 5 bases and J lost 2; bases outside the gene matches: 5. The germline V gene has CDR1 LGHDT and CDR2 YNNKEL (reference sequence). The CDR3 region is CASSFAQGQETQYF. CDR3 coding DNA: TGTGCCAGCAGCTTTGCACAGGGGCAAGAGACCCAGTACTTC.

This chain joins TRBV21-1 and TRBJ2-1; the table's D call TRBD2 went unverified against the DNA. TRBV21-1 is a pseudogene segment. CDR3 length: 19 amino acids. In DNA, the CDR3 is TGTGCCAGCAGCAAAGGAGCGGGCGGGAGCACTTTCGGGTATTATGAGCAGTTCTTC. Encoded protein: CASSKGAGGSTFGYYEQFF.

V and J are TRBV28 and TRBJ2-2; 15 nucleotides align to TRBD2. The CDR3 consists of 17 residues. Unmatched junction bases numbered 6, after V lost 5 bases and J lost 5 bases. Germline CDR1 and CDR2: MDHEN and SYDVKM. The CDR3 DNA follows: TGTGCCAGCAGTAAAATAGGGACTAGCGGGAGGACCGGGGAGCTGTTTTTT. Amino acids: CASSKIGTSGRTGELFF.

The CDR3 is CASVDPGQNYEQYF. The CDR3 coding sequence is TGTGCCAGCGTCGACCCCGGACAGAACTACGAGCAGTACTTC. The J gene is TRBJ2-7, the V gene TRBV7-9; D is perhaps TRBD1 (6 bases). V lost 8 bases and J 3 bases, leaving 17 bases between the germline ends. The CDR3 covers 14 residues. Germline assignment: CDR1 SEHNR and CDR2 FQNEAQ (reference sequence).

The chain has TRBV7-2 and TRBJ2-3; 11 bases agree with TRBD2. This CDR3 region has 15 residues. The germline gives CDR1 SGHTA, CDR2 FQGNSA. The V and J ends lost 5 bases and 4 bases, in that order; junction bases with no gene match: 5. CDR3 DNA sequence: TGTGCCAGCAGCACACTAGCGGGAGCTCCAGATACGCAGTATTTT. This codes for CASSTLAGAPDTQYF.

This chain uses TRBV27 with TRBJ1-4; TRBD1 is a possible D gene (5 bases). The CDR3 is 14 amino acids. Germline CDR1 MNHEY, CDR2 SMNVEV (reference sequence). V was clipped by 5 bases and J by 2 bases, with 9 bases between them. CDR3 DNA sequence: TGTGCCAGCAGTGGGGCGGCCACTAATGAAAAACTGTTTTTT. Protein product: CASSGAATNEKLFF.

The chain couples TRBV11-3 to TRBJ2-3, with TRBD2 matching over 9 bases. This CDR3 has 15 amino acids. Germline CDR1 is SGHNT and CDR2 is YENEEA. The J segment lost 4 bases and the V segment lost 6 bases, leaving 8 bases of the junction unmatched. This CDR3 is CASSLAGIGPDTQYF. The CDR3 coding sequence is TGTGCCAGCAGTCTAGCGGGAATCGGCCCAGATACGCAGTATTTT.

The rearrangement joins TRBV29-1 to TRBJ2-5; TRBD2 might be the D (5 bases). Germline CDR1 SQVTM, CDR2 ANQGSEA. This CDR3 comprises 13 residues. V was trimmed by 4 bases and J by 2 bases, leaving 11 bases between them. CDR3 residues: CSVASSGQETQYF. The CDR3 region has the DNA TGCAGCGTTGCATCGAGCGGACAAGAGACCCAGTACTTC.

The chain couples TRBV6-4 to TRBJ2-3, with a possible D match to TRBD2 (5 bases). Germline CDR1 and CDR2: MRHNA and SNTAGT. The V and J ends lost 1 base and 1 base respectively, with 6 bases between them. The CDR3 is made up of 14 amino acids. CDR3 DNA: TGTGCCAGCAGTGACTTTAGCGGCACAGATACGCAGTATTTT. Translated, it gives CASSDFSGTDTQYF.

The rearrangement links TRBV7-8 to TRBJ2-3; tentative D call: TRBD2 (5 bases). The germline CDR1 and CDR2 sequences are SGHVS and FQNEAQ. V was shortened by 5 bases and J by 10 bases, with 16 bases between the two germline ends. This CDR3 contains 13 residues. The CDR3 sequence is CASSRLTEYAQYF. The CDR3 DNA follows: TGTGCCAGCAGCCGACTAACTGAATATGCGCAGTATTTT.

This clone was observed a single time. J is TRBJ1-2 and V is TRBV7-9; no clear D gene. The germline gives CDR1 SEHNR, CDR2 FQNEAQ (reference sequence). The CDR3 runs to 14 residues. Trimming removed 5 bases from V and 4 bases from J, with 14 bases in between. The chain's CDR3 is CASSPSRGIYGYTF. The CDR3 DNA is TGTGCCAGCAGCCCCAGCCGGGGTATCTATGGCTACACCTTC. Full variable domain (rest looked up from reference TRBV7-9 and TRBJ1-2): DTGVSQNPRHKITKRGQNVTFRCDPISEHNRLYWYRQTLGQGPEFLTYFQNEAQLEKSRLLSDRFSAERPKGSFSTLEIQRTEQGDSAMYLCASSPSRGIYGYTFGSGTRLTVV.

This clone was seen a handful of times. The chain employs TRBV7-3 and TRBJ2-3; TRBD2 matches 11 bases. The V gene's germline CDR1 is SGHTA and CDR2 FQGTGA. Unmatched junction bases numbered 3, after V lost 5 bases and J lost 5 bases. The CDR3 sequence is 14 residues long. The CDR3 sequence is CASSPTSGRDTQYF. The DNA of the CDR3 is TGTGCCAGCAGCCCTACTAGCGGGAGAGATACGCAGTATTTT.

This chain links TRBV6-2 or TRBV6-3 with TRBJ2-7, with 7 bases fitting TRBD1. The CDR3 length is 14 residues. V lost 3 bases and J lost 6; bases outside the gene matches: 8. Per the germline V gene, CDR1 is MNHEY and CDR2 is SVGEGT. CDR3: CASSYIGQVGEQYF. Written as DNA, the CDR3 is TGTGCCAGCAGTTATATTGGACAGGTCGGCGAGCAGTACTTC.

The rearrangement uses TRBV6-1 and TRBJ2-5; TRBD2 matches 11 bases. V was pared by 1 base and J by 1 base, with 8 bases of the junction left unmatched. The germline V gene has CDR1 MNHNS and CDR2 SASEGT. The CDR3 runs 18 residues. The CDR3 nucleotides read TGTGCCAGCAGTGAAGGGGTGACGACTAGCGGGGCCCAAGAGACCCAGTACTTC. Translation: CASSEGVTTSGAQETQYF.

This clone was seen a few times. CDR3 in amino acids: CASSVRQELGEKLFF. DNA of the CDR3: TGTGCCAGCAGCGTCAGACAGGAACTTGGTGAAAAACTGTTTTTT. The genes are TRBV7-9 and TRBJ1-4; a weak D match, TRBD1 (6 bases). The ends were cut back, 5 bases at V and 7 bases at J, with 17 bases in the middle. Germline-derived CDR1 and CDR2 are SEHNR and FQNEAQ (reference sequence). This CDR3 is 15 amino acids long.

V usage is TRBV24-1 and J usage is TRBJ2-2; TRBD2 aligns across 8 bases. Germline trimming cut 5 bases from V and 3 bases from J; bases unmatched to any gene: 10. CDR1 KGHDR and CDR2 SFDVKD come from the germline V gene. There are 17 residues in the CDR3. For the CDR3, the DNA is TGTGCCACCAGTGCCAATGGACTAGCTCGGGACACCGGGGAGCTGTTTTTT. Amino acid sequence: CATSANGLARDTGELFF.

The chain links TRBV7-2 to TRBJ2-1; possibly TRBD2 for D (6 bases). The CDR3 is made up of 16 amino acids. Trimming left V 2 bases short and J 4 bases short, with 15 bases between. The germline V gene has CDR1 SGHTA and CDR2 FQGNSA. CDR3 coding DNA: TGTGCCAGCAGCTTAAGGAATAGCGCGGGATACAATGAGCAGTTCTTC. As protein: CASSLRNSAGYNEQFF.

The chain uses TRBV28 and TRBJ1-1; 8 positions agree with TRBD1. The junction had 3 bases not matched to a gene; V was cut back by 2 bases and J by 1 base. The germline CDR1 and CDR2 sequences are MDHEN and SYDVKM. The CDR3 spans 15 residues. CDR3 region: CASSLGGQGNTEAFF. The CDR3 nucleotides are TGTGCCAGCAGTTTAGGCGGACAGGGGAACACTGAAGCTTTCTTT.

The chain links TRBV27 to TRBJ2-3, with 10 bases aligning to TRBD2. V was pared by 3 bases and J by 3 bases, with 6 bases of the junction left unmatched. This CDR3 comprises 16 residues. Per the germline V gene, CDR1 is MNHEY and CDR2 is SMNVEV (reference sequence). The CDR3 loop reads CASSLSASGRTDTQYF. The CDR3 bases are TGTGCCAGCAGTTTGAGTGCTAGCGGGAGAACAGATACGCAGTATTTT.

V and J are TRBV6-5 and TRBJ2-1, with 8 bases lining up with TRBD2. V was pared by 7 bases and J by 5 bases, with 7 bases of the junction left unmatched. CDR1 and CDR2 (germline): MNHEY, SVGAGI. The CDR3 has 14 amino acids. CDR3 amino acids: CASTLGLVHNEQFF. The DNA of the CDR3 is TGTGCCAGCACTTTGGGACTAGTCCACAATGAGCAGTTCTTC.

CDR3 loop: CSVESGGIGAYNEQFF. The CDR3 DNA reads as TGCAGCGTTGAAAGTGGCGGGATCGGCGCCTACAATGAGCAGTTCTTC. The genes are TRBV29-1 and TRBJ2-1; D may be TRBD2 (6 bases). Looked up from germline, CDR1 is SQVTM and CDR2 is ANQGSEA. This CDR3 comprises 16 residues. Trimming took 2 bases from V and 2 from J, leaving 16 bases between them.

This clone is a singleton in its sample. In DNA form, the CDR3 reads TGTGCCAGCAGCTTGACTAGTAACTACGAGCAGTACTTC. This codes for CASSLTSNYEQYF. The chain recombines TRBV27 with TRBJ2-7; D possibly corresponds to TRBD2 (6 bases). Trimming stripped 6 bases from V and 3 bases from J, with 12 bases between. The germline V gene has CDR1 MNHEY and CDR2 SMNVEV (reference sequence). CDR3 size: 13 residues.

The J gene is TRBJ1-1, the V gene TRBV3-1 (or the pseudogene TRBV3-2); D gene unclear. There are 13 residues in the CDR3. Looked up from germline, CDR1 is LGHDT and CDR2 is YNNKEL (reference sequence). Trimming pared 0 bases from V and 3 bases from J, leaving 5 bases between. This CDR3 reads CASSQDGDTEAFF. The DNA for the CDR3 is TGTGCCAGCAGCCAAGATGGAGACACTGAAGCTTTCTTT.

In this sample, this clone turned up a few times. This rearrangement joins TRBV7-2 to TRBJ1-5; 8 nucleotides agree with TRBD1. Germline CDR1 is SGHTA and CDR2 is FQGNSA. J was trimmed by 2 bases and V by 4 bases; bases with no gene match: 7. There are 16 residues in the CDR3. The CDR3 reads CASSSAPGQGNQPQHF. The CDR3 nucleotides read TGTGCCAGCAGCTCGGCCCCGGGACAGGGCAATCAGCCCCAGCATTTT. Filled out from reference TRBV7-2 and TRBJ1-5, the complete variable domain reads GAGVSQSPSNKVTEKGKDVELRCDPISGHTALYWYRQSLGQGLEFLIYFQGNSAPDKSGLPSDRFSAERTGGSVSTLTIQRTQQEDSAVYLCASSSAPGQGNQPQHFGDGTRLSIL.

A single count supports this clone. The rearrangement joins TRBV7-6 to TRBJ1-2; TRBD1 aligns across 9 bases. The CDR3 is 16 amino acids. The germline V gene has CDR1 SGHVS and CDR2 FNYEAQ. The V and J ends lost 8 bases and 8 bases, in that order; junction bases with no gene match: 18. DNA of the CDR3: TGTGCCAGCGAAGTAGGGGCAAAACAGGGGGCTGGCGGCTACACCTTC. It specifies CASEVGAKQGAGGYTF.

The V call is TRBV5-1, the J call TRBJ1-2, with 7 bases aligning to TRBD1. J lost 2 bases, V lost 0 bases, and 4 bases had no gene match. From germline, CDR1 is SGHRS and CDR2 YFSETQ. There are 15 residues in the CDR3. The DNA of the CDR3 is TGCGCCAGCAGCTTGGGTGGAGGGGGCAACTATGGCTACACCTTC. This translates into CASSLGGGGNYGYTF.

The V gene is TRBV19, the J gene TRBJ1-1, with D tentatively TRBD1 (5 bases). The CDR3 totals 15 residues. The ends were cut back, 4 bases at V and 3 bases at J, with 15 bases in the middle. The germline V gene encodes CDR1 LNHDA and CDR2 SQIVND (reference sequence). The CDR3 bases are TGTGCCAGTAGTACGACGGGGGGAAAAGACACTGAAGCTTTCTTT. Residues: CASSTTGGKDTEAFF.

This chain uses TRBV9 with TRBJ2-3, with 7 nucleotides matching TRBD2. Looked up from germline, CDR1 is SGDLS and CDR2 is YYNGEE. Trimming removed 4 bases from V and 9 bases from J; junction bases left unmatched: 17. This CDR3 has 16 residues. The CDR3 DNA reads TGTGCCAGCAGCATCGAGGGAGGGTGGGTAGATACGACGCAGTATTTT. As protein: CASSIEGGWVDTTQYF. The complete variable domain, with remaining parts taken from reference TRBV9 and TRBJ2-3, reads DSGVTQTPKHLITATGQRVTLRCSPRSGDLSVYWYQQSLDQGLQFLIQYYNGEERAKGNILERFSAQQFPDLHSELNLSSLELGDSALYFCASSIEGGWVDTTQYFGPGTRLTVL.

V is TRBV4-1 and J is TRBJ1-4; maybe TRBD1 (6 bases). In germline, CDR1 is MGHRA, CDR2 YSYEKL. Trimming left V 5 bases short and J 3 bases short, with 13 bases between. CDR3 length: 15 amino acids. The CDR3 DNA is TGCGCCAGCAGCTTAATAACAGGGTCTAATGAAAAACTGTTTTTT. Translated: CASSLITGSNEKLFF.